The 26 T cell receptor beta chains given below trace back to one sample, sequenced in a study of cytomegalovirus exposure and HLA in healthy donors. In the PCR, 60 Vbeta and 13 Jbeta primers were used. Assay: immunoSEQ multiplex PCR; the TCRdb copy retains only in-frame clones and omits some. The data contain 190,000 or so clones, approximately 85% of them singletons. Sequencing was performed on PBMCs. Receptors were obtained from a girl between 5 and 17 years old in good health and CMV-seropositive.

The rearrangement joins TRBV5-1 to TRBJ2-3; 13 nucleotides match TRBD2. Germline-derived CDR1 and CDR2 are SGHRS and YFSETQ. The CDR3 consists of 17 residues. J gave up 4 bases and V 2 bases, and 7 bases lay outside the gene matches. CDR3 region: CASSLPTSGGAADTQYF. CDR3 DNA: TGCGCCAGCAGCTTACCTACTAGCGGGGGGGCTGCAGATACGCAGTATTTT.

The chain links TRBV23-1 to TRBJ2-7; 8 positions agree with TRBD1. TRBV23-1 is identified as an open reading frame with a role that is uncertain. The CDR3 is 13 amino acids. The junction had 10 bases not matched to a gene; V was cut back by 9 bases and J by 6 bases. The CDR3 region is CASRQGKRREQYF. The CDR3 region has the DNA TGCGCCAGTCGACAGGGGAAGCGGCGCGAGCAGTACTTC.

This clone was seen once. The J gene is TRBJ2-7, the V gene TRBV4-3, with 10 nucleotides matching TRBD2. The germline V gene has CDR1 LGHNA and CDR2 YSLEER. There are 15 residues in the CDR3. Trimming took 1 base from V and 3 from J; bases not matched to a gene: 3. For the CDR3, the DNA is TGCGCCAGCAGCCAAGTTCTAGCGGGGGACTACGAGCAGTACTTC. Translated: CASSQVLAGDYEQYF.

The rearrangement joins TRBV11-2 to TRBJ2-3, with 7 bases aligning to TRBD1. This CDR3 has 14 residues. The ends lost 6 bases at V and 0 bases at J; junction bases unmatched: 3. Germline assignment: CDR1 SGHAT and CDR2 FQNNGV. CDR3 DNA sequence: TGTGCCAGCAGAGGGGGCTGGAGCACAGATACGCAGTATTTT. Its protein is CASRGGWSTDTQYF.

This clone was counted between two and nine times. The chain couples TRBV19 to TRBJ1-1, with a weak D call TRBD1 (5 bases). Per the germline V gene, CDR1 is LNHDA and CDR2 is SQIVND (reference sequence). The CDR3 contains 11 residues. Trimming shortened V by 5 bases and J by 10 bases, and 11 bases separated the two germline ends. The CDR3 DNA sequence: TGTGCCAGTAGTGGGGCCCCTGGAGCTTTCTTT. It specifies CASSGAPGAFF.

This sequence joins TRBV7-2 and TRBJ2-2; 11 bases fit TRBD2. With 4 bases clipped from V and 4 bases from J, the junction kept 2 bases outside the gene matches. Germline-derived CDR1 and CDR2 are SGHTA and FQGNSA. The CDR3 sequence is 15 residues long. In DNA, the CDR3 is TGTGCCAGCAGCTCGCTAGCGGGGGGCACCGGGGAGCTGTTTTTT. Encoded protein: CASSSLAGGTGELFF.

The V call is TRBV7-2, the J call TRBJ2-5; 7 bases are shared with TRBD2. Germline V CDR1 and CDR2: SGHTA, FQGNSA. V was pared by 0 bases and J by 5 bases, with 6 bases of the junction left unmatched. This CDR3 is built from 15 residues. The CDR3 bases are TGTGCCAGCAGCTTAGCGAGCGGGGCTAAGGAGACCCAGTACTTC. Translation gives CASSLASGAKETQYF.

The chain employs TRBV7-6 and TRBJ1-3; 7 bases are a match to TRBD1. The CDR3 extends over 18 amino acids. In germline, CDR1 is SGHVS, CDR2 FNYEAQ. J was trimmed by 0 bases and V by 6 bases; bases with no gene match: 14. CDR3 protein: CASSEGVPGGNSGNTIYF. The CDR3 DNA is TGTGCCAGCAGTGAGGGGGTCCCAGGGGGAAACTCTGGAAACACCATATATTTT.

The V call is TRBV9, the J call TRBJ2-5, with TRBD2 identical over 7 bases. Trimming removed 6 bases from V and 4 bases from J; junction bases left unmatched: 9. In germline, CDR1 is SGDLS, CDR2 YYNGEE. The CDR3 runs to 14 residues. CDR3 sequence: CASTQASGAETQYF. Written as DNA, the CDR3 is TGTGCCAGCACCCAGGCGAGCGGGGCAGAGACCCAGTACTTC.

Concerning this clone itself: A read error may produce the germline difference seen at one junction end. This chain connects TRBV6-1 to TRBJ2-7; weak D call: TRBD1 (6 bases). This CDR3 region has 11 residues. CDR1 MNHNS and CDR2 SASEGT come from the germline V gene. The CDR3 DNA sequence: TGTGCCAGCAGTGAAGCGCAAGGGGGTAACTTC. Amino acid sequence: CASSEAQGGNF.

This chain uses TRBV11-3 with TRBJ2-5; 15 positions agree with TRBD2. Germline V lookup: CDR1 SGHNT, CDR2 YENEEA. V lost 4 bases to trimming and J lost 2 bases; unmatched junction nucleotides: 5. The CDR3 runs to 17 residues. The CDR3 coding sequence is TGTGCCAGCAGCTCCGGGACTAGCGGGGGGATACAAGAGACCCAGTACTTC. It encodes CASSSGTSGGIQETQYF.

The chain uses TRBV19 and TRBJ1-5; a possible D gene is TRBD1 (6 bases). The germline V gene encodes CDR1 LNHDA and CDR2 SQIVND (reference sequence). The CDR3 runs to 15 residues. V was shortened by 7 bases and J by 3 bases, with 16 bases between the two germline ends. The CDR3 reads CASKMDRQFNQPQHF. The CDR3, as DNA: TGTGCCAGTAAAATGGACAGACAGTTCAATCAGCCCCAGCATTTT.

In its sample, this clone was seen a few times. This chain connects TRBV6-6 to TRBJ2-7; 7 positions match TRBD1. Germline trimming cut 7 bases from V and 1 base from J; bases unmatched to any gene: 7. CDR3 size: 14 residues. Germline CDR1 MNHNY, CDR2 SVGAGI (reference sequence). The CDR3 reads CASTQQGSSYEQYF. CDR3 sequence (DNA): TGTGCCAGCACCCAACAGGGGTCTTCCTACGAGCAGTACTTC.

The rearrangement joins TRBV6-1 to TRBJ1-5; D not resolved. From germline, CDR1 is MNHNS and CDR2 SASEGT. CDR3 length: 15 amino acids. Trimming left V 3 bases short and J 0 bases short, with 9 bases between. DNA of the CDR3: TGTGCCAGCAGTGATAAGAACTATAGCAATCAGCCCCAGCATTTT. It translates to CASSDKNYSNQPQHF.

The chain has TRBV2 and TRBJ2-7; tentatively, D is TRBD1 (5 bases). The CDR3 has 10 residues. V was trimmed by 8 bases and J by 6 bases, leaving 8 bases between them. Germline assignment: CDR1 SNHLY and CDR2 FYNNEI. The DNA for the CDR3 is TGTGCCAGCGCAGGGCGCGAGCAGTACTTC. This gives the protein CASAGREQYF.

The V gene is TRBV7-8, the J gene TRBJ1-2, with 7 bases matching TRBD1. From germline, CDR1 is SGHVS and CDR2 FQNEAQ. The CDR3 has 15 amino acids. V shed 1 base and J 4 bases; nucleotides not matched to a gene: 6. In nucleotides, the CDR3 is TGTGCCAGCAGCTTAGTAGGGGGCCTGGCCTATGGCTACACCTTC. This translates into CASSLVGGLAYGYTF.

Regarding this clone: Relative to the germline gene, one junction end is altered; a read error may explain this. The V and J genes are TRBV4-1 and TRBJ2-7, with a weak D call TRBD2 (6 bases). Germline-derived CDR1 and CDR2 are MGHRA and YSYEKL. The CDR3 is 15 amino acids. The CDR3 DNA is TGCGCCAGCAGCGCATGGCCTTGGGACTCCCACGAGCAGTACTTC. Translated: CASSAWPWDSHEQYF.

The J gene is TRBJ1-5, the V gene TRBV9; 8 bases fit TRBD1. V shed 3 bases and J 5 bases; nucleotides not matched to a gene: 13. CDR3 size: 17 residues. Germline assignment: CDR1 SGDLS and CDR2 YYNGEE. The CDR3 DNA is TGTGCCAGCAGCGCAGGCTCAGGGGGCGAGAAAGATCAGCCCCAGCATTTT. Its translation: CASSAGSGGEKDQPQHF.

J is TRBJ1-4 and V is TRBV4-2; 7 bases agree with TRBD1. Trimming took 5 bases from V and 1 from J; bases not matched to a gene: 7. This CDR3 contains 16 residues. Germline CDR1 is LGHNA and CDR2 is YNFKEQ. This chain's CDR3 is CASSKGARGTNEKLFF. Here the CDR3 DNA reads TGTGCCAGCAGCAAGGGGGCGAGGGGAACTAATGAAAAACTGTTTTTT.

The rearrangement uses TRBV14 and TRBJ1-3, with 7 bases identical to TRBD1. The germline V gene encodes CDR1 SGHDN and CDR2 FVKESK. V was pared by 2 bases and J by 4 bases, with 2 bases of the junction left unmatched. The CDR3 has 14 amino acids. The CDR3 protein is CASSQTGAGNTIYF. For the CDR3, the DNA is TGTGCCAGCAGCCAAACAGGGGCAGGAAACACCATATATTTT.

The CDR3 is CSARDTYNEQFF. The CDR3 region has the DNA TGCAGCGCTCGGGACACATACAATGAGCAGTTCTTC. This sequence joins TRBV29-1 and TRBJ2-1; tentative D call: TRBD1 (6 bases). CDR3 length equals 12 residues. The germline V gene encodes CDR1 SQVTM and CDR2 ANQGSEA. Between the trimmed V and J ends, which lost 7 bases and 4 bases, there was a span of 11 bases.

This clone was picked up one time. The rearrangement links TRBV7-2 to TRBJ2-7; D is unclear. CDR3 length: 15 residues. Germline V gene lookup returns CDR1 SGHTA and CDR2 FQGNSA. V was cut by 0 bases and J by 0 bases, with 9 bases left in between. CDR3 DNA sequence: TGTGCCAGCAGCTTAGCGCTTACGGGCTCCTACGAGCAGTACTTC. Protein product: CASSLALTGSYEQYF. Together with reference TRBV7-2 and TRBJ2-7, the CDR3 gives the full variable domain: GAGVSQSPSNKVTEKGKDVELRCDPISGHTALYWYRQSLGQGLEFLIYFQGNSAPDKSGLPSDRFSAERTGGSVSTLTIQRTQQEDSAVYLCASSLALTGSYEQYFGPGTRLTVT.

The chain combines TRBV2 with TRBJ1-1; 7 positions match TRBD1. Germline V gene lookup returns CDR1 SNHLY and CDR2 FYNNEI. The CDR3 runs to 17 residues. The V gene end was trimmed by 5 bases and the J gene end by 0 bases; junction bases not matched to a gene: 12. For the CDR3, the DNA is TGTGCCAGCAGTCCAAGGGGGCTGCAGAGTATGAACACTGAAGCTTTCTTT. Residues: CASSPRGLQSMNTEAFF.

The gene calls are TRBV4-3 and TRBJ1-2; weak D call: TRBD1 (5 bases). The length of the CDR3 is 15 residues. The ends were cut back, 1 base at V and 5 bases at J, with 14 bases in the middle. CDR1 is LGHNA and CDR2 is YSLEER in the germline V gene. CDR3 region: CASSQGDRGGYGYTF. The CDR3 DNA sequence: TGCGCCAGCAGCCAAGGAGACAGAGGAGGGTATGGCTACACCTTC.

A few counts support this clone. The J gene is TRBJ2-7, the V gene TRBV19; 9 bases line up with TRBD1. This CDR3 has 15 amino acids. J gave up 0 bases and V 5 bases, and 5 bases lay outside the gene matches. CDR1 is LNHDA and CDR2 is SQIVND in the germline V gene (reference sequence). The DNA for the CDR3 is TGTGCCAGTAGTCTCGGACAGGGGAGCTCCTACGAGCAGTACTTC. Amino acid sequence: CASSLGQGSSYEQYF. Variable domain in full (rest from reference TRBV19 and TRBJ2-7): DGGITQSPKYLFRKEGQNVTLSCEQNLNHDAMYWYRQDPGQGLRLIYYSQIVNDFQKGDIAEGYSVSREKKESFPLTVTSAQKNPTAFYLCASSLGQGSSYEQYFGPGTRLTVT.

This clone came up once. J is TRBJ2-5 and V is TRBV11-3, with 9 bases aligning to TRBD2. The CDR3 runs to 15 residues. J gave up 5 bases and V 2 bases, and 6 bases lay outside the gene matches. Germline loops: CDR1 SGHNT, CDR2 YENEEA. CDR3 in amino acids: CASSLSAGGGETQYF. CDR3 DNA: TGTGCCAGCAGCTTATCAGCGGGGGGAGGGGAGACCCAGTACTTC.